Each of the 31 T cell receptor beta chains below was sequenced from the same sample in a study of CDR3 diversity in severe acne. Using its own MiXCR run on the PCR reads, TCRdb lists one record per CDR3 protein. The sample contains about 84,000 distinct CDR3 sequences, under 65% of which appear only once. Sequenced sample: blood. The receptors were gathered from a male donor in good health, without acne.

This chain links TRBV5-8 with TRBJ1-1; unclear D gene. Germline-derived CDR1 and CDR2 are SGHTS and YDEGEE. The length of the CDR3 is 14 residues. V was cut by 2 bases and J by 4 bases, with 12 bases left in between. CDR3 DNA: TGTGCCAGCAGCTTAGGTGGGATCGCCACTGAAGCTTTCTTT. It translates to CASSLGGIATEAFF.

This clonotype was found a few times. The chain has TRBV7-9 and TRBJ1-3, with D possibly TRBD1 on 5 matching bases. The CDR3 spans 14 residues. The V gene's germline CDR1 is SEHNR and CDR2 FQNEAQ (reference sequence). Trimming took off 6 bases at V and 1 base at J, with 10 bases between the two ends. The CDR3 DNA reads TGTGCCAGCAGTTTGACAGTTTCTGGAAACACCATATATTTT. Protein: CASSLTVSGNTIYF.

The chain links TRBV18 to TRBJ2-7; tentatively, D is TRBD1 (6 bases). The CDR3 consists of 17 residues. With 3 bases removed from V and 0 bases from J, the gap between germline ends came to 18 bases. Germline CDR1 and CDR2: KGHSH and LQKENI. This CDR3 reads CASSPMSIGGISYEQYF. The CDR3 DNA follows: TGTGCCAGCTCACCTATGAGTATAGGGGGAATCTCCTACGAGCAGTACTTC.

This clonotype was seen only a few times. This chain joins TRBV7-3 and TRBJ1-2; D unclear. V was trimmed by 0 bases and J by 8 bases, leaving 4 bases between them. The CDR3 runs to 11 residues. Germline values: CDR1 SGHTA, CDR2 FQGTGA. The CDR3 protein is CASSLTGGYTF. The CDR3, as DNA: TGTGCCAGCAGCTTAACTGGAGGCTACACCTTC.

The chain uses TRBV5-4 and TRBJ2-1; 8 bases fit TRBD1. The CDR3 length is 16 residues. Trimming at V came to 4 bases and at J to 10 bases, leaving 16 bases not matched to a gene. Germline-derived CDR1 and CDR2 are SGHNT and YYREEE (reference sequence). This CDR3 reads CASSEDRGRLQIEQFF. The DNA for the CDR3 is TGTGCCAGCAGCGAAGACAGGGGTAGACTGCAGATCGAGCAGTTCTTC.

This chain connects TRBV10-3 to TRBJ2-2; 13 bases are shared with TRBD2. The germline V gene encodes CDR1 ENHRY and CDR2 SYGVKD. With V trimmed by 10 bases and J by 3 bases, 2 bases remained unmatched. The CDR3 contains 14 residues. CDR3 sequence (DNA): TGTGCCACCGGACTAGCGGGAGACACCGGGGAGCTGTTTTTT. Residues: CATGLAGDTGELFF.

The chain links TRBV5-1 to TRBJ1-1; no definite D call. Germline V gene lookup returns CDR1 SGHRS and CDR2 YFSETQ. V gave up 0 bases and J gave up 4 bases, with 10 bases separating them. The CDR3 runs to 14 residues. CDR3 nucleotides: TGCGCCAGCAGCTTGGCCGGGGAAGGCACTGAAGCTTTCTTT. The encoded protein is CASSLAGEGTEAFF.

The table lists this clonotype with many counts. This chain uses TRBV5-1 with TRBJ2-7, with D possibly being TRBD1 or TRBD2 (5 bases each). From germline, CDR1 is SGHRS and CDR2 YFSETQ. V gave up 1 base and J gave up 7 bases, with 24 bases separating them. This CDR3 is 17 amino acids long. The CDR3 sequence: CASSLITGIGVNSEQYF. DNA of the CDR3: TGCGCCAGCAGCTTGATTACAGGAATCGGGGTTAACTCGGAGCAGTACTTC.

The table lists this clonotype with a few counts. The CDR3 loop reads CSAAPGTGGISEQFF. As DNA, the CDR3 is TGCAGTGCTGCCCCCGGGACAGGGGGAATAAGTGAGCAGTTCTTC. V is TRBV20-1 and J is TRBJ2-1, with 11 nucleotides matching TRBD1. Germline CDR1 and CDR2: DFQATT and SNEGSKA (reference sequence). The V segment lost 5 bases and the J segment 9 bases; nucleotides outside the gene matches: 12. The CDR3 extends over 15 amino acids.

The V gene is TRBV12-3 or TRBV12-4, the J gene TRBJ2-5, with D possibly being TRBD2 (5 bases). The germline V and J ends were trimmed by 4 bases and 6 bases, with 9 bases remaining between them. The CDR3 covers 12 residues. CDR3 amino acids: CASSSGLKTQYF. CDR3 in DNA: TGTGCCAGCAGTTCCGGACTTAAGACCCAGTACTTC.

The rearrangement joins TRBV10-2 to TRBJ2-3; no firm D call. Deletions cut 5 bases from V and 2 bases from J, with 2 bases between. Germline CDR1 is WSHSY and CDR2 is SAAADI. The CDR3 extends over 11 amino acids. The CDR3 nucleotides read TGCGCCAGCAGTTACACAGATACGCAGTATTTT. Protein: CASSYTDTQYF.

This clonotype showed up just once. The chain links TRBV7-9 to TRBJ2-5; 10 nucleotides match TRBD1. The ends lost 10 bases at V and 4 bases at J; junction bases unmatched: 15. Germline V gene lookup returns CDR1 SEHNR and CDR2 FQNEAQ (reference sequence). The length of the CDR3 is 16 residues. This chain's CDR3 is CATHWDRDRGRETQYF. CDR3 sequence (DNA): TGTGCCACCCACTGGGACCGGGACAGGGGACGAGAGACCCAGTACTTC.

The V gene is TRBV7-6, the J gene TRBJ2-7; D is perhaps TRBD1 (5 bases). The CDR3 has 15 amino acids. Germline lookup yields CDR1 SGHVS and CDR2 FNYEAQ. Between the trimmed V and J ends, which lost 5 bases and 0 bases, there was a span of 14 bases. The CDR3 DNA reads TGTGCCAGCAGCCAGTTTACAGGTAGCTCCTACGAGCAGTACTTC. Its translation is CASSQFTGSSYEQYF.

This clonotype was observed many times. J is TRBJ2-7 and V is TRBV6-1, with D hard to call. Germline V lookup: CDR1 MNHNS, CDR2 SASEGT. The V end was cut by 4 bases, the J end by 6 bases, with 13 bases between. The CDR3 sequence is 13 residues long. The CDR3 spells CASSVTLSAEQYF. CDR3 sequence (DNA): TGTGCCAGCAGTGTCACTCTTTCAGCCGAGCAGTACTTC.

V is TRBV7-9 and J is TRBJ1-2; D gene ambiguous. Germline V gives CDR1 SEHNR, CDR2 FQNEAQ (reference sequence). The CDR3 length is 14 residues. With 1 base removed from V and 3 bases from J, the gap between germline ends came to 9 bases. The CDR3 spells CASSLEAPDYGYTF. Written as DNA, the CDR3 is TGTGCCAGCAGCTTAGAGGCGCCGGACTATGGCTACACCTTC.

The chain combines TRBV7-6 with TRBJ2-2; D unresolved. The V gene lost 5 bases and the J gene lost 0 bases, with 10 bases spanning the gap. The CDR3 is made up of 15 amino acids. Germline values: CDR1 SGHVS, CDR2 FNYEAQ. The CDR3 nucleotides read TGTGCCAGCAGCCCCGGTGGGGCGAACACCGGGGAGCTGTTTTTT. Encoded protein: CASSPGGANTGELFF.

V is TRBV15 and J is TRBJ2-7, with 7 nucleotides matching TRBD1. V was clipped by 8 bases and J by 4 bases; unmatched bases: 5. Looked up from germline, CDR1 is LNHNV and CDR2 is YYDKDF (reference sequence). This CDR3 has 12 amino acids. Here the CDR3 DNA reads TGTGCCACCGCGGACAGGAAGTACGAGCAGTACTTC. This translates into CATADRKYEQYF.

The J gene is TRBJ2-1, the V gene TRBV5-1; TRBD1 matches at 10 bases. The CDR3 contains 14 residues. Germline CDR1 SGHRS, CDR2 YFSETQ. The trim removed 4 bases at V and 5 bases at J, leaving 3 bases unmatched. The CDR3 sequence is CASSKDRGDNEQFF. DNA of the CDR3: TGCGCCAGCAGCAAGGACAGGGGGGACAATGAGCAGTTCTTC.

By proportion, this clonotype is medium-sized. J is TRBJ2-5 and V is TRBV20-1, with TRBD2 identical over 8 bases. The CDR3 runs 14 residues. The germline gives CDR1 DFQATT, CDR2 SNEGSKA (reference sequence). Trimming at V came to 1 base and at J to 2 bases, leaving 3 bases not matched to a gene. Written as DNA, the CDR3 is TGCAGTGCTAGAGCCGGGACTAGTCAAGAGACCCAGTACTTC. It translates to CSARAGTSQETQYF.

On this clonotype itself: Given the absence of the conserved phenylalanine or tryptophan at the CDR3 end, a read error is likely. This chain connects TRBV24-1 to TRBJ2-2; D is perhaps TRBD2 (5 bases). Germline V gives CDR1 KGHDR, CDR2 SFDVKD. This CDR3 contains 14 residues. The CDR3 sequence: CASSDGLMTGELFS. The CDR3 DNA reads as TGTGCCAGCAGTGACGGACTGATGACCGGGGAGCTGTTTTCT.

The sample holds many counts of this clonotype. The J gene is TRBJ2-7, the V gene TRBV18; weak D call: TRBD1 (6 bases). Germline V gives CDR1 KGHSH, CDR2 LQKENI. The CDR3 sequence is 14 residues long. V shed 6 bases and J shed 0 bases, with 12 bases lying between them. CDR3 DNA sequence: TGTGCCAGCTCCACCGGGACAACCTCCTACGAGCAGTACTTC. Encoded protein: CASSTGTTSYEQYF.

This clonotype has just a few counts. The chain recombines TRBV6-1 with TRBJ1-1; TRBD1 matches at 8 bases. The junction had 7 bases not matched to a gene; V was cut back by 5 bases and J by 8 bases. Per germline, CDR1 MNHNS and CDR2 SASEGT. This CDR3 has 13 amino acids. This CDR3 is CASSWQGALEAFF. The CDR3 DNA sequence: TGTGCCAGCAGTTGGCAGGGGGCATTAGAAGCTTTCTTT.

The J gene is TRBJ2-5, the V gene TRBV5-4; 16 bases match TRBD2. Germline V gives CDR1 SGHNT, CDR2 YYREEE (reference sequence). The CDR3 is 18 residues long. V dropped 3 bases and J dropped 5; count of bases not matched to a gene: 10. The CDR3 nucleotides are TGTGCCAGCAGCTCGCCGGGACTAGCGGGAGGGAGTCTGGAGACCCAGTACTTC. Translating gives CASSSPGLAGGSLETQYF.

CDR3 in DNA: TGTGCCAGCAGCGTATCGGGACTATTCTACGAGCAGTACTTC. It codes for CASSVSGLFYEQYF. The chain couples TRBV9 to TRBJ2-7; 7 bases agree with TRBD2. CDR1 SGDLS and CDR2 YYNGEE come from the germline V gene. Germline trimming cut 1 base from V and 3 bases from J; bases unmatched to any gene: 4. This CDR3 region has 14 residues.

A few counts support this clonotype. The chain couples TRBV5-6 to TRBJ2-7; 11 bases are shared with TRBD1. This CDR3 comprises 14 residues. The V and J ends lost 2 bases and 4 bases, in that order; junction bases with no gene match: 2. Germline CDR1 SGHDT, CDR2 YYEEEE. The DNA of the CDR3 is TGTGCCAGCAGCTTCGGGACAGGGGGGTACGAGCAGTACTTC. This sequence encodes CASSFGTGGYEQYF.

Of note for this clonotype: The germline gene is not matched at one end of the junction; a read error may be the cause. The rearrangement joins TRBV6-5 to TRBJ2-5; the match to TRBD2 covers 9 bases. Germline V lookup: CDR1 MNHEY, CDR2 SVGAGI. CDR3 length: 15 amino acids. As DNA, the CDR3 is TGTGCCAGCAATTACGGGGTAGCGGGAGTTAACGCCCAGTACTTC. Its protein product is CASNYGVAGVNAQYF.

The chain employs TRBV27 and TRBJ1-2; TRBD1 agrees at 7 bases. V trimming: 2 bases; J trimming: 4 bases; junction bases outside the gene matches: 7. Germline-derived CDR1 and CDR2 are MNHEY and SMNVEV (reference sequence). This CDR3 is 15 amino acids long. CDR3 DNA sequence: TGTGCCAGCAGTTTAAAGTGGGGACAGACCTATGGCTACACCTTC. Its translation: CASSLKWGQTYGYTF.

For the CDR3, the DNA is TGTGCCTGCCGGACACTTACAGCTGAAAAACTGTTTTTT. It specifies CACRTLTAEKLFF. V usage is TRBV30 and J usage is TRBJ1-4, with D possibly TRBD1 on 5 matching bases. V gave up 6 bases and J gave up 7 bases, with 15 bases separating them. CDR1 is GTSNPN and CDR2 is SVGIG in the germline V gene (reference sequence). The CDR3 length is 13 residues.

This clonotype was recorded at least ten times. The rearrangement joins TRBV5-1 to TRBJ2-7, with 8 positions matching TRBD1. CDR3 length: 15 amino acids. CDR1 is SGHRS and CDR2 is YFSETQ in the germline V gene. The J segment lost 5 bases and the V segment lost 0 bases, leaving 7 bases of the junction unmatched. The CDR3 nucleotides are TGCGCCAGCAGCTTGGATCAGGGGGCCTATAACGAGCAGTACTTC. Protein sequence: CASSLDQGAYNEQYF. Together with reference TRBV5-1 and TRBJ2-7, the CDR3 gives the full variable domain: KAGVTQTPRYLIKTRGQQVTLSCSPISGHRSVSWYQQTPGQGLQFLFEYFSETQRNKGNFPGRFSGRQFSNSRSEMNVSTLELGDSALYLCASSLDQGAYNEQYFGPGTRLTVT.

J is TRBJ1-2 and V is TRBV6-5; D is undetermined. Trimming removed 7 bases at V and 8 bases at J, with 14 bases between. Germline CDR1 MNHEY, CDR2 SVGAGI. The CDR3 has 12 amino acids. The CDR3 DNA follows: TGTGCCAGCATGGCGGGGATCAGAGGCTACACCTTC. It translates to CASMAGIRGYTF.

This clonotype showed up many times. This sequence joins TRBV27 and TRBJ1-5; D not certain. Looked up from germline, CDR1 is MNHEY and CDR2 is SMNVEV (reference sequence). CDR3 length equals 13 residues. V lost 2 bases, J lost 8 bases, and 10 bases lay in between. The CDR3 nucleotides read TGTGCCAGCAGTTTAAAGCCCCTGGAGCCCCAGCATTTT. It yields the protein CASSLKPLEPQHF.